One and the same sample provided the 18 T cell receptor beta chains below, sequenced in a study of T cell repertoires in cytomegalovirus infection (dated by TCRdb to the late 2010s). Sequencing took place on an Illumina HiSeq 1500. The public reads were quality trimmed at Q25 with fastp and then assembled into clones with MiXCR by TCRdb, keeping productive beta chains. Each entry merges the rows of one CDR3 protein and shows their most common DNA and genes. This sample gives 310,000 or so distinct CDR3 sequences in total; about 8.8% of them show up just once. Of the sample, less than 3% is held by the ten largest clones. Material for sequencing was PBMCs. Receptors originate from a human donor in good health (CMV status not recorded). Some clones in this sample may be carry-over from other donors' samples.

This clonotype was recorded many times. The genes are TRBV27 and TRBJ1-1; the D is unclear. The CDR3 runs to 14 residues. Trimming stripped 3 bases from V and 3 bases from J, with 11 bases between. Germline V lookup: CDR1 MNHEY, CDR2 SMNVEV (reference sequence). The CDR3 loop reads CASSFSGGDTEAFF. The CDR3, as DNA: TGTGCCAGCAGTTTTTCGGGTGGGGACACTGAAGCTTTCTTT.

Ten or more counts support this clonotype. The chain recombines TRBV20-1 with TRBJ2-7; D perhaps matches TRBD2 (6 bases). The CDR3 covers 14 residues. V was shortened by 4 bases and J by 0 bases, with 13 bases between the two germline ends. CDR1 DFQATT and CDR2 SNEGSKA come from the germline V gene (reference sequence). The CDR3, as DNA: TGCAGTGCTAAGGGCGCGGGGAGCTCCTACGAGCAGTACTTC. Encoded protein: CSAKGAGSSYEQYF.

In its sample, this clonotype was seen a few times. The gene calls are TRBV20-1 and TRBJ2-7; 7 bases align to TRBD1. The germline CDR1 and CDR2 sequences are DFQATT and SNEGSKA (reference sequence). V lost 2 bases to trimming and J lost 1 base; unmatched junction nucleotides: 5. The CDR3 length is 14 residues. The CDR3 DNA reads as TGCAGTGCTAGAAGCCGGGACAGATCCTACGAGCAGTACTTC. It yields the protein CSARSRDRSYEQYF.

This clonotype showed up many times. The rearrangement links TRBV28 to TRBJ2-5; 9 nucleotides align to TRBD2. With 7 bases clipped from V and 0 bases from J, the junction kept 15 bases outside the gene matches. The CDR3 loop spans 18 amino acids. Germline-derived CDR1 and CDR2 are MDHEN and SYDVKM. CDR3 DNA: TGTGCCAGCACCGGACGACTAGCGGAGACGTGGTACCAAGAGACCCAGTACTTC. Translation: CASTGRLAETWYQETQYF.

This clonotype was counted ten times or more. The chain employs TRBV28 and TRBJ2-6; 7 bases are shared with TRBD2. CDR3 length equals 17 residues. Germline V gene data show CDR1 as MDHEN and CDR2 as SYDVKM. The V and J ends lost 3 bases and 2 bases, in that order; junction bases with no gene match: 7. In DNA, the CDR3 is TGTGCCAGCAGTTTGGGAGGGGCGGGGGCTGGGGCCAACGTCCTGACTTTC. It is translated as CASSLGGAGAGANVLTF.

This clonotype was seen many times. This chain joins TRBV10-3 and TRBJ2-7, with D possibly matching TRBD1 (5 bases). The CDR3 loop spans 14 amino acids. The V and J ends lost 0 bases and 1 base respectively, with 7 bases between them. The germline gives CDR1 ENHRY, CDR2 SYGVKD. The CDR3 sequence: CAISESAGSYEQYV. Here the CDR3 DNA reads TGTGCCATCAGTGAGTCGGCAGGGTCCTACGAGCAGTACGTC.

This clonotype was observed many times. This sequence joins TRBV7-2 and TRBJ1-2; 8 positions agree with TRBD1. Trimming removed 2 bases from V and 8 bases from J; junction bases left unmatched: 7. This CDR3 has 14 amino acids. The germline gives CDR1 SGHTA, CDR2 FQGNSA. The CDR3 region is CASSLMDRERGYTF. The CDR3 coding sequence is TGTGCCAGCAGCTTAATGGACAGGGAACGAGGCTACACCTTC.

The chain is built from TRBV20-1 and TRBJ1-5, with D perhaps TRBD1 (5 bases). Germline values: CDR1 DFQATT, CDR2 SNEGSKA (reference sequence). Trimming took off 3 bases at V and 2 bases at J, with 14 bases between the two ends. The CDR3 has 15 residues. As DNA, the CDR3 is TGCAGTGCTAGCAACCCTGGGGGGGGCAATCAGCCCCAGCATTTT. Its translation is CSASNPGGGNQPQHF.

There are many counts of this clonotype. This chain links TRBV19 with TRBJ2-1; unclear D gene. The CDR3 contains 12 residues. Germline V gene lookup returns CDR1 LNHDA and CDR2 SQIVND (reference sequence). V lost 2 bases and J lost 8, with 7 bases in between. CDR3 sequence: CASSIKGYEQFF. In DNA, the CDR3 is TGTGCCAGTAGTATAAAGGGCTATGAGCAGTTCTTC.

This clonotype was counted at least ten times. This chain uses TRBV6-5 with TRBJ1-1; D is possibly TRBD1 (5 bases). V was cut by 0 bases and J by 10 bases, with 15 bases left in between. Looked up from germline, CDR1 is MNHEY and CDR2 is SVGAGI. CDR3 size: 14 residues. DNA of the CDR3: TGTGCCAGCAGTTACTCGATCGGGACGACGGGAGCTTTCTTT. Translated, it gives CASSYSIGTTGAFF.

This clonotype was counted ten times or more. The chain uses TRBV7-2 and TRBJ2-3, with 8 bases fitting TRBD1. The J segment lost 2 bases and the V segment lost 5 bases, leaving 6 bases of the junction unmatched. Germline CDR1 is SGHTA and CDR2 is FQGNSA. The CDR3 is 15 amino acids. The chain's CDR3 is CASSHDRGYTDTQYF. As DNA, the CDR3 is TGTGCCAGCAGCCACGACAGGGGATACACAGATACGCAGTATTTT.

This rearrangement joins TRBV19 to TRBJ2-6; tentative D call: TRBD1 (6 bases). The length of the CDR3 is 17 residues. V was shortened by 3 bases and J by 0 bases, with 12 bases between the two germline ends. Germline V CDR1 and CDR2: LNHDA, SQIVND (reference sequence). The CDR3 nucleotides read TGTGCCAGTAGTATCCCGACAGGCAACTCTGGGGCCAACGTCCTGACTTTC. Its protein is CASSIPTGNSGANVLTF.

This clonotype was observed at least ten times. This chain connects TRBV7-2 to TRBJ1-1, with D uncertain. Germline V CDR1 and CDR2: SGHTA, FQGNSA. This CDR3 has 12 amino acids. V was clipped by 2 bases and J by 11 bases, with 12 bases between them. The CDR3 loop reads CASSLMSEGAFF. CDR3 sequence (DNA): TGTGCCAGCAGCTTAATGTCCGAAGGGGCTTTCTTT.

In this sample, this clonotype turned up many times. This sequence joins TRBV2 and TRBJ1-1, with TRBD1 matching 8 bases. In germline, CDR1 is SNHLY, CDR2 FYNNEI. Trimming took 2 bases from V and 8 from J; bases not matched to a gene: 10. The CDR3 is 15 amino acids. The chain's CDR3 is CASSESGTGLGEAFF. In DNA, the CDR3 is TGTGCCAGCAGTGAATCCGGGACAGGTTTGGGGGAAGCTTTCTTT.

This clonotype was seen ten or more times. The CDR3 sequence: CASSLLGDRVGDTQYF. CDR3 DNA sequence: TGTGCCAGCAGTTTATTGGGGGACAGGGTAGGCGATACGCAGTATTTT. The genes are TRBV12-3 or TRBV12-4 and TRBJ2-3; TRBD1 agrees at 9 bases. The ends lost 2 bases at V and 6 bases at J; junction bases unmatched: 9. The CDR3 is 16 amino acids.

This clonotype was seen at least ten times. The chain combines TRBV6-1 with TRBJ2-3; 9 nucleotides line up with TRBD1. Per the germline V gene, CDR1 is MNHNS and CDR2 is SASEGT. This CDR3 has 15 amino acids. J lost 1 base, V lost 5 bases, and 4 bases had no gene match. The CDR3 here is CASSPRTGGTDTQYF. CDR3 DNA sequence: TGTGCCAGCAGTCCCCGGACAGGGGGCACAGATACGCAGTATTTT.

At least ten counts were recorded for this clonotype. The CDR3 is CASSPSSGLNTEAFF. CDR3 nucleotides: TGTGCCAGCAGCCCTTCTTCGGGCTTGAACACTGAAGCTTTCTTT. This sequence joins TRBV11-3 and TRBJ1-1, with no clear D. V was cut by 5 bases and J by 0 bases, with 13 bases left in between. CDR3 length: 15 residues. Germline assignment: CDR1 SGHNT and CDR2 YENEEA.

This clonotype was counted at least ten times. This chain joins TRBV6-2 or TRBV6-3 and TRBJ1-6; possibly TRBD1 for D (6 bases). V was shortened by 6 bases and J by 7 bases, with 10 bases between the two germline ends. Germline V CDR1 and CDR2: MNHEY, SVGEGT. The CDR3 extends over 13 amino acids. The CDR3 DNA is TGTGCCAGCAGCCGACAGGCAAATTCACCCCTCCACTTT. Residues: CASSRQANSPLHF.